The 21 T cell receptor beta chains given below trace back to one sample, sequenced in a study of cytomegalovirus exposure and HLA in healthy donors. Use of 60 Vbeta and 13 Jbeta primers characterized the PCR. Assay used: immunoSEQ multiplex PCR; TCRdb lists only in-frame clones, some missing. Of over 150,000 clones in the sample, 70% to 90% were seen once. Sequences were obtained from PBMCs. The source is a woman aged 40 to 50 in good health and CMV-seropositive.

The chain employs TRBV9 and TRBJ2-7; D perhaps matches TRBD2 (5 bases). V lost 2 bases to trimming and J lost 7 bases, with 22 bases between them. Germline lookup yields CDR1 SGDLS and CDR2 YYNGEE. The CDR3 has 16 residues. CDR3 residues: CASSVVERSPTSEQYF. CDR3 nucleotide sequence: TGTGCCAGCAGCGTGGTGGAGCGGTCTCCTACGAGTGAGCAGTACTTC.

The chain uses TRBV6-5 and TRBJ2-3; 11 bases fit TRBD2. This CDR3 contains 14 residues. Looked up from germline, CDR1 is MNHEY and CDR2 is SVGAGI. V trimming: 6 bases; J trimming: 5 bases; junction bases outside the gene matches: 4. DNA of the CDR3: TGTGCCAGCAGATATCTAGCGGGAGGAGATACGCAGTATTTT. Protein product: CASRYLAGGDTQYF.

CDR3 sequence reads: CASSLASSASYEQYF. CDR3 sequence (DNA): TGTGCCAGCAGCTTAGCGTCTAGCGCTTCCTACGAGCAGTACTTC. This rearrangement joins TRBV11-3 to TRBJ2-7; D is perhaps TRBD2 (6 bases). V lost 1 base and J 1 base, leaving 11 bases between the germline ends. This CDR3 contains 15 residues. Per the germline V gene, CDR1 is SGHNT and CDR2 is YENEEA.

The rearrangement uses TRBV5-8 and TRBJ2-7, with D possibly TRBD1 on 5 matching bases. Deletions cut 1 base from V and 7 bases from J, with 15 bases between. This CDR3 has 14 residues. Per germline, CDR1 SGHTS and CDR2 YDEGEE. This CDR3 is CASSLSRRVGEQYF. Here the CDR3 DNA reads TGTGCCAGCAGCTTGAGTCGCAGGGTAGGAGAGCAGTACTTC.

CDR3 nucleotide sequence: TGTGCCAGCAGCGAAACTAGCGGGAGCGACAATGAGCAGTTCTTC. It encodes CASSETSGSDNEQFF. The chain has TRBV9 and TRBJ2-1; 11 bases line up with TRBD2. The germline CDR1 and CDR2 sequences are SGDLS and YYNGEE. This CDR3 spans 15 amino acids. V lost 3 bases, J lost 5 bases, and 4 bases stayed unmatched.

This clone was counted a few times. The CDR3 loop reads CASKWERVTGELFF. CDR3 sequence (DNA): TGTGCCAGCAAGTGGGAGCGGGTCACCGGGGAGCTGTTTTTT. The rearrangement uses TRBV11-2 and TRBJ2-2, with D tentatively TRBD2 (6 bases). This CDR3 has 14 residues. The V gene's germline CDR1 is SGHAT and CDR2 FQNNGV. V dropped 7 bases and J dropped 4 bases, with 13 bases sitting between them.

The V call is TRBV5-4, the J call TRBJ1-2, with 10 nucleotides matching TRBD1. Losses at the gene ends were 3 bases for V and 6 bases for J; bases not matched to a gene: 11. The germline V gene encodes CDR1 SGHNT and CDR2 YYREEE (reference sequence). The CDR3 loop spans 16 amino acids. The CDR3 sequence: CASSWKGTGVGDGYTF. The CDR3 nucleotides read TGTGCCAGCAGCTGGAAGGGGACAGGGGTGGGGGATGGCTACACCTTC.

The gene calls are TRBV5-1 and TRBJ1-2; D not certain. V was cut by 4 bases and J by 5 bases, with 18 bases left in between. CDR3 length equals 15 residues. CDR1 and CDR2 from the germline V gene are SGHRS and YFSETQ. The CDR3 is CASSPDLTRGYGYTF. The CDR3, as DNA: TGCGCCAGCAGCCCGGATCTGACTAGAGGGTATGGCTACACCTTC. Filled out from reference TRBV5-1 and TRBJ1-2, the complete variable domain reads KAGVTQTPRYLIKTRGQQVTLSCSPISGHRSVSWYQQTPGQGLQFLFEYFSETQRNKGNFPGRFSGRQFSNSRSEMNVSTLELGDSALYLCASSPDLTRGYGYTFGSGTRLTVV.

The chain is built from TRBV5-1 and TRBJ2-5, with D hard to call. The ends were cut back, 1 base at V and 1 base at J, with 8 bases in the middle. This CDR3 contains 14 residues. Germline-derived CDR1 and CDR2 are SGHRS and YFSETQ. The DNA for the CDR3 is TGCGCCAGCAGCTTGTCTCAGATCCAAGAGACCCAGTACTTC. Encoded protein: CASSLSQIQETQYF. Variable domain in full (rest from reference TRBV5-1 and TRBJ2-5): KAGVTQTPRYLIKTRGQQVTLSCSPISGHRSVSWYQQTPGQGLQFLFEYFSETQRNKGNFPGRFSGRQFSNSRSEMNVSTLELGDSALYLCASSLSQIQETQYFGPGTRLLVL.

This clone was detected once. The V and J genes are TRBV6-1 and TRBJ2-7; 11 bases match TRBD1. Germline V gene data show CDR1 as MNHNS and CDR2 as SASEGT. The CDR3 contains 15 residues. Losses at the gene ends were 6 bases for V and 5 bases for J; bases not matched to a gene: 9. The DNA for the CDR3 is TGTGCCAGCAGATCTTCCGGGACAGGGGGTCACGAGCAGTACTTC. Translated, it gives CASRSSGTGGHEQYF.

The CDR3 nucleotides are TGTGCCAGCAGCCCAGGGGGGCGGGGAGAGACCCAGTACTTC. This gives the protein CASSPGGRGETQYF. The rearrangement joins TRBV11-2 to TRBJ2-5, with a possible D match to TRBD1 (7 bases). The CDR3 covers 14 residues. In germline, CDR1 is SGHAT, CDR2 FQNNGV. V lost 5 bases and J 4 bases, leaving 14 bases between the germline ends.

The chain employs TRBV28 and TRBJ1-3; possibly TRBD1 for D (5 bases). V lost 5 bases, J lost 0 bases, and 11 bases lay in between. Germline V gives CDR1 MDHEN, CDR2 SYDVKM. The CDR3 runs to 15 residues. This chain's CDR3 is CASSLTGHSGNTIYF. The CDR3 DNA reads TGTGCCAGCAGTCTCACAGGACACTCTGGAAACACCATATATTTT.

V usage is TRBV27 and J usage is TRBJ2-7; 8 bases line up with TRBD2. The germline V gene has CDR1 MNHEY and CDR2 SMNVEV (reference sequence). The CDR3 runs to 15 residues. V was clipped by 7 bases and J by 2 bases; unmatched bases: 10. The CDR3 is CASNSGVGTPYEQYF. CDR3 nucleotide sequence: TGTGCCAGCAATAGCGGGGTAGGGACCCCCTACGAGCAGTACTTC.

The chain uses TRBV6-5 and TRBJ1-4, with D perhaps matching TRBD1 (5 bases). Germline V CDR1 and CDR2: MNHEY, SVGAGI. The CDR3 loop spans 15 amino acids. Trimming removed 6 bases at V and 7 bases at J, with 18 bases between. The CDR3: CASSIGGYGREKLFF. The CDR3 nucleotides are TGTGCCAGCAGCATCGGGGGATACGGTCGTGAAAAACTGTTTTTT.

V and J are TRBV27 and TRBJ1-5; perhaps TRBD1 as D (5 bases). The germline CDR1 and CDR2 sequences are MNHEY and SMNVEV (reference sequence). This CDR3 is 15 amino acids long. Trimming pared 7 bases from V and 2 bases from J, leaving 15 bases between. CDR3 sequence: CASKGMPSGNQPQHF. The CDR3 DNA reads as TGTGCCAGCAAGGGGATGCCTTCTGGCAATCAGCCCCAGCATTTT.

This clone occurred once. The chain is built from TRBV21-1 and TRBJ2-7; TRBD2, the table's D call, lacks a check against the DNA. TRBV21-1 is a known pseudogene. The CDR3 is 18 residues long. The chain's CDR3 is CASSTKKGGGPSKYEQYF. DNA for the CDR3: TGTGCCAGCAGCACAAAGAAGGGAGGAGGTCCGAGTAAATACGAGCAGTACTTC.

The DNA of the CDR3 is TGTGCCACCAGCAGAGGGACTAGCGGGAGGGAACAAGGCGAGCAGTACTTC. This translates into CATSRGTSGREQGEQYF. The rearrangement joins TRBV15 to TRBJ2-7, with TRBD2 matching over 15 bases. This CDR3 spans 17 amino acids. CDR1 and CDR2 (germline): LNHNV, YYDKDF (reference sequence). Trimming cost V 1 base and J 6 bases; bases outside gene matches: 7. The full variable domain, completed using reference TRBV15 and TRBJ2-7, is DAMVIQNPRYQVTQFGKPVTLSCSQTLNHNVMYWYQQKSSQAPKLLFHYYDKDFNNEADTPDNFQSRRPNTSFCFLDIRSPGLGDTAMYLCATSRGTSGREQGEQYFGPGTRLTVT.

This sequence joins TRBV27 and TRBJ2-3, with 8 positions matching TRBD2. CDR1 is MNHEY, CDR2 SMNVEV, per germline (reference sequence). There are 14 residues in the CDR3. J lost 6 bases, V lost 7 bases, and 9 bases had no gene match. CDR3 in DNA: TGTGCCAGCATGAGGCGGGAGGAGAGGGATACGCAGTATTTT. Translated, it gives CASMRREERDTQYF.

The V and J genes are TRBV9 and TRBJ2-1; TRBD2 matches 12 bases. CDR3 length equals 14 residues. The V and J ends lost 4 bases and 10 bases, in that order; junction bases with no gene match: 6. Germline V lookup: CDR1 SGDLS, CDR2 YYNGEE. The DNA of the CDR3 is TGTGCCAGCAGCCCGCGAGGGACTAGCGGGGAGCAGTTCTTC. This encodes CASSPRGTSGEQFF.

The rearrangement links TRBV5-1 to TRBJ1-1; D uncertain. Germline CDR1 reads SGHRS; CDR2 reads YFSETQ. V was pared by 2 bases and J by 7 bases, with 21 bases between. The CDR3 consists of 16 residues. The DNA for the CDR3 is TGCGCCAGCAGCTTACCCAGATTGGCTGGAGCTGTTGAAGCTTTCTTT. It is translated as CASSLPRLAGAVEAFF.

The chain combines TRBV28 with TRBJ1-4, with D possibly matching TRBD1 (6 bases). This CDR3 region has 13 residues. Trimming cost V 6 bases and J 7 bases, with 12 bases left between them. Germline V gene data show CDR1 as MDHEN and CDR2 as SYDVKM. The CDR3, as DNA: TGTGCCAGCAGGCCGGGACACGTTGAAAAACTGTTTTTT. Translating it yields CASRPGHVEKLFF.